These T cell receptor beta chains were read from a single sample in a study of T cells after yellow fever vaccination. MiXCR, run by TCRdb on the 5' RACE reads, gives a single entry per CDR3 protein. The table has about 360,000 distinct CDR3 sequences, about 6% seen once. The sample in question was PBMCs, obtained 5 days after the yellow fever booster vaccination. Source of these receptors: a man younger than 40 who received the YFV17D yellow fever vaccine. The CDR3 runs from the conserved cysteine through the conserved F or W. Each record gives: J gene, clone size, V gene, D gene, CDR3 DNA, CDR3 protein. D genes are given only for firm matches. Not every row has a clone size; where given, it reads once, few, many or a size class.

>TRBJ2-7|many|TRBV5-1|TRBD1
TGCGCCAGCAGCTCCGGGACAGCAGTCTACGAGCAGTACTTC
CASSSGTAVYEQYF
>TRBJ2-3|few|TRBV7-3|TRBD1
TGTGCCAGCAGCCCGACAGGGGGCGCAGATACGCAGTATTTT
CASSPTGGADTQYF
>TRBJ2-1|-|TRBV3-1|-
TGTGCCAGCAGCCAACTAAGCGGTCCCTACAATGAGCAGTTCTTC
CASSQLSGPYNEQFF
>TRBJ2-2|-|TRBV20-1|-
TGCAGTGCTAGAGATCCCCAGCGCGCCGGGGAGCTGTTTTTT
CSARDPQRAGELFF
>TRBJ2-7|many|TRBV7-8|TRBD1
TGTGCCAGCAGCCCTCGAACAGGGGCCACCTACGAGCAGTACTTC
CASSPRTGATYEQYF
>TRBJ1-4|few|TRBV29-1|-
TGCAGCGCCTCGGGGGTAGAGAAGGAGGCAACTAATGAAAAACTGTTTTTT
CSASGVEKEATNEKLFF
>TRBJ1-6|many|TRBV25-1|-
TGTGCCAGCATTCCCTCAGGGCTCCTAAATTCACCCCTCCACTTT
CASIPSGLLNSPLHF
>TRBJ2-7|many|TRBV12-3/TRBV12-4|TRBD1
TGTGCCAGCAACCTGGGACAGGGGACGTACGAGCAGTACTTC
CASNLGQGTYEQYF
>TRBJ2-3|-|TRBV7-2|-
TGTGCCAGCAGCTCCCGACGGGACACAGATACGCAGTATTTT
CASSSRRDTDTQYF
>TRBJ2-7|few|TRBV7-8|TRBD2
TGTGCCAGCAGCTTAGCGTCGGCTGGACTAGCGGATTCCTACGAGCAGTACTTC
CASSLASAGLADSYEQYF